The 27 T cell receptor beta chains presented below share a single source sample, sequenced in a study of cytomegalovirus exposure and HLA in healthy donors. PCR was performed using 60 Vbeta and 13 Jbeta primers. Libraries were prepared by immunoSEQ multiplex PCR; TCRdb keeps only in-frame clonotypes and omits some of them. The table includes about 200,000 clones, over 80% detected once. The sequenced sample was PBMCs. All receptors come from a man aged 40-55 years in good health and CMV-seropositive.

The chain carries TRBV6-5 and TRBJ2-7; the D is unclear. Trimming left V 10 bases short and J 0 bases short, with 16 bases between. Germline V gene sequence: CDR1 MNHEY, CDR2 SVGAGI. This CDR3 contains 14 residues. Here the CDR3 DNA reads TGTGCCATCCAGGTTGAGTCAAGCTCCTACGAGCAGTACTTC. This translates into CAIQVESSSYEQYF.

This chain joins TRBV5-1 and TRBJ2-2; the match to TRBD1 covers 10 bases. Germline CDR1 reads SGHRS; CDR2 reads YFSETQ. CDR3 length: 17 residues. The J segment lost 4 bases and the V segment lost 0 bases, leaving 6 bases of the junction unmatched. CDR3 residues: CASSLGLGQGFTGELFF. The DNA for the CDR3 is TGCGCCAGCAGCTTGGGGCTGGGACAGGGGTTCACCGGGGAGCTGTTTTTT.

The chain has TRBV7-9 and TRBJ2-3; D perhaps matches TRBD2 (6 bases). Per the germline V gene, CDR1 is SEHNR and CDR2 is FQNEAQ (reference sequence). V lost 1 base to trimming and J lost 5 bases, with 16 bases between them. This CDR3 spans 16 amino acids. CDR3 region: CASSLVIGPRGDTQYF. The CDR3 DNA is TGTGCCAGCAGCTTAGTGATAGGGCCGCGGGGAGATACGCAGTATTTT.

This clone was counted a single time. The chain employs TRBV7-9 and TRBJ2-1; 11 bases are shared with TRBD2. Losses at the gene ends were 4 bases for V and 3 bases for J; bases not matched to a gene: 2. CDR3 length equals 15 residues. The germline CDR1 and CDR2 sequences are SEHNR and FQNEAQ (reference sequence). The CDR3 protein is CASSSSGRSYNEQFF. The CDR3 nucleotides read TGTGCCAGCAGCTCTAGCGGGAGGAGCTACAATGAGCAGTTCTTC.

This clone was detected only once. V is TRBV5-1 and J is TRBJ2-7, with 8 bases fitting TRBD2. The CDR3 covers 14 residues. Germline V lookup: CDR1 SGHRS, CDR2 YFSETQ. Trimming removed 2 bases from V and 2 bases from J; junction bases left unmatched: 3. CDR3 sequence: CASSLREGPYEQYF. The CDR3 DNA reads as TGCGCCAGCAGCTTACGGGAGGGACCCTACGAGCAGTACTTC.

The chain has TRBV11-3 and TRBJ2-3; D is unclear. In germline, CDR1 is SGHNT, CDR2 YENEEA. This CDR3 is 14 amino acids long. Trimming removed 3 bases at V and 0 bases at J, with 7 bases between. The CDR3 sequence: CASSFAGSTDTQYF. The CDR3 DNA sequence: TGTGCCAGCAGCTTCGCCGGGAGCACAGATACGCAGTATTTT.

The chain couples TRBV6-1 to TRBJ2-7; 8 nucleotides line up with TRBD1. V shed 0 bases, J shed 2 bases, and the junction held 6 bases outside the gene matches. CDR1 is MNHNS and CDR2 is SASEGT in the germline V gene. The CDR3 has 16 amino acids. The CDR3 DNA follows: TGTGCCAGCAGTGAAGCCCTCGGGACAGGACCCTACGAGCAGTACTTC. This encodes CASSEALGTGPYEQYF.

This clone was observed once. The gene calls are TRBV5-1 and TRBJ1-4, with 9 bases fitting TRBD1. Germline assignment: CDR1 SGHRS and CDR2 YFSETQ. The junction had 5 bases not matched to a gene; V was cut back by 5 bases and J by 0 bases. This CDR3 is built from 16 residues. The CDR3 loop is CASRRDRDSTNEKLFF. In DNA form, the CDR3 reads TGCGCCAGCAGGAGGGACAGGGATTCAACTAATGAAAAACTGTTTTTT.

This rearrangement joins TRBV5-4 to TRBJ2-4; TRBD2 matches at 10 bases. V lost 2 bases, J lost 7 bases, and 3 bases stayed unmatched. This CDR3 spans 14 amino acids. Germline V CDR1 and CDR2: SGHNT, YYREEE (reference sequence). The CDR3 region is CASSFRTSGNIQYF. CDR3 sequence (DNA): TGTGCCAGCAGCTTTAGGACTAGCGGTAACATTCAGTACTTC.

This clone came up a few times. The rearrangement uses TRBV10-3 and TRBJ2-3; TRBD2 matches 11 bases. This CDR3 region has 18 residues. Per the germline V gene, CDR1 is ENHRY and CDR2 is SYGVKD. Germline trimming cut 2 bases from V and 6 bases from J; bases unmatched to any gene: 13. This CDR3 reads CAISEAQTSGTVRDTQYF. The CDR3 DNA follows: TGTGCCATCAGTGAGGCACAGACTAGCGGGACGGTCAGGGATACGCAGTATTTT.

The rearrangement links TRBV9 to TRBJ2-3; 10 nucleotides match TRBD2. The CDR3 has 15 residues. The ends lost 3 bases at V and 0 bases at J; junction bases unmatched: 1. Per germline, CDR1 SGDLS and CDR2 YYNGEE. The CDR3 nucleotides read TGTGCCAGCAGCGGGACTAGCGGTAGCACAGATACGCAGTATTTT. As protein: CASSGTSGSTDTQYF. The full variable domain, completed using reference TRBV9 and TRBJ2-3, is DSGVTQTPKHLITATGQRVTLRCSPRSGDLSVYWYQQSLDQGLQFLIQYYNGEERAKGNILERFSAQQFPDLHSELNLSSLELGDSALYFCASSGTSGSTDTQYFGPGTRLTVL.

The chain recombines TRBV5-6 with TRBJ2-7, with TRBD1 as a possible D gene (6 bases). Per germline, CDR1 SGHDT and CDR2 YYEEEE. V was clipped by 3 bases and J by 5 bases, with 12 bases between them. This CDR3 comprises 13 residues. In nucleotides, the CDR3 is TGTGCCAGCAGCTCAGGGGTGTCTAACGAGCAGTACGTC. It codes for CASSSGVSNEQYV.

The table lists this clone with a count of one. The V call is TRBV6-5, the J call TRBJ2-5, with D maybe TRBD2 (7 bases). CDR1 is MNHEY, CDR2 SVGAGI, per germline. The CDR3 contains 14 residues. The V end lost 2 bases, the J end lost 6 bases, and 13 bases lay between the germline ends. CDR3: CASSYGGGRKTQYF. CDR3 DNA sequence: TGTGCCAGCAGTTACGGGGGGGGGCGGAAGACCCAGTACTTC.

J is TRBJ1-5 and V is TRBV10-1; D unresolved. Per germline, CDR1 WNHNN and CDR2 SYGVQD (reference sequence). The CDR3 contains 12 residues. Trimming took off 0 bases at V and 6 bases at J, with 3 bases between the two ends. The CDR3 coding sequence is TGCGCCAGCAGTGAGTCGGCTCAGCCCCAGCATTTT. Amino acid sequence: CASSESAQPQHF.

This rearrangement joins TRBV7-6 to TRBJ1-1; no clear D. This CDR3 has 15 residues. Trimming took 1 base from V and 0 from J, leaving 9 bases between them. The V gene's germline CDR1 is SGHVS and CDR2 FNYEAQ. As DNA, the CDR3 is TGTGCCAGCAGCTTAGGAACGGGGATGAACACTGAAGCTTTCTTT. Translating gives CASSLGTGMNTEAFF.

CDR3 loop: CASSFGLPDTQYF. CDR3 coding DNA: TGTGCCAGCAGCTTCGGACTACCGGATACGCAGTATTTT. This chain joins TRBV9 and TRBJ2-3; tentative D call: TRBD2 (6 bases). There are 13 residues in the CDR3. The germline gives CDR1 SGDLS, CDR2 YYNGEE. V lost 4 bases and J 6 bases, leaving 12 bases between the germline ends.

The V gene is TRBV5-5, the J gene TRBJ2-3; D call uncertain. Germline V CDR1 and CDR2: SGHKS, YYEKEE (reference sequence). Trimming took 0 bases from V and 2 from J, leaving 10 bases between them. There are 15 residues in the CDR3. DNA of the CDR3: TGTGCCAGCAGCTTGGCGCGCGGAGTCACAGATACGCAGTATTTT. It specifies CASSLARGVTDTQYF.

The sample holds a few counts of this clone. This chain uses TRBV15 with TRBJ2-7; the match to TRBD2 covers 13 bases. After removal of 2 bases from V and 7 bases from J, the junction contained 8 bases not matched to a gene. CDR3 length: 16 residues. Germline-derived CDR1 and CDR2 are LNHNV and YYDKDF (reference sequence). For the CDR3, the DNA is TGTGCCACCAGCAGATCATGGACTAGCGGGAGCCAGGAGCAGTACTTC. Amino acids: CATSRSWTSGSQEQYF.

The rearrangement links TRBV7-9 to TRBJ2-2; maybe TRBD2 (6 bases). Trimming removed 1 base from V and 7 bases from J, with 10 bases in between. Per the germline V gene, CDR1 is SEHNR and CDR2 is FQNEAQ (reference sequence). CDR3 length: 14 amino acids. CDR3 sequence (DNA): TGTGCCAGCAGCTTAGTTGGCGGGAACGGGGAGCTGTTTTTT. It translates to CASSLVGGNGELFF.

This sequence joins TRBV19 and TRBJ2-1; 10 bases are shared with TRBD2. Germline trimming cut 5 bases from V and 5 bases from J; bases unmatched to any gene: 3. CDR1 LNHDA and CDR2 SQIVND come from the germline V gene (reference sequence). The CDR3 totals 14 residues. CDR3 sequence: CASSWTSGDNEQFF. CDR3 coding DNA: TGTGCCAGTAGTTGGACTAGCGGAGACAATGAGCAGTTCTTC.

In this sample, this clone turned up a few times. The chain links TRBV30 to TRBJ1-5, with 7 bases aligning to TRBD1. Looked up from germline, CDR1 is GTSNPN and CDR2 is SVGIG (reference sequence). V gave up 0 bases and J gave up 7 bases; unmatched junction bases: 6. The CDR3 sequence is 14 residues long. The CDR3 bases are TGTGCCTGGAGTGTCGACAGGGTCAGGCAGCCCCAGCATTTT. Its protein is CAWSVDRVRQPQHF.

This clone occurred once. The chain couples TRBV7-6 to TRBJ2-2; D remains ambiguous. The germline gives CDR1 SGHVS, CDR2 FNYEAQ. The CDR3 spans 17 residues. Trimming took 5 bases from V and 4 from J, leaving 20 bases between them. The DNA of the CDR3 is TGTGCCAGCAGCGGAGCCCTACCCTACCAAATCACCGGGGAGCTGTTTTTT. Protein product: CASSGALPYQITGELFF.

This sequence joins TRBV27 and TRBJ1-2; tentative D call: TRBD1 (5 bases). The CDR3 totals 17 residues. Germline lookup yields CDR1 MNHEY and CDR2 SMNVEV (reference sequence). Trimming shortened V by 6 bases and J by 0 bases, and 20 bases separated the two germline ends. The CDR3 reads CASSLRIPDKANYGYTF. In DNA form, the CDR3 reads TGTGCCAGCAGCCTTAGAATTCCGGACAAAGCTAACTATGGCTACACCTTC.

The chain combines TRBV7-9 with TRBJ1-1; the D gene is possibly TRBD1 (5 bases). CDR3 length equals 15 residues. V dropped 6 bases and J dropped 3 bases, with 17 bases sitting between them. CDR1 and CDR2 from the germline V gene are SEHNR and FQNEAQ (reference sequence). The CDR3 nucleotides read TGTGCCAGCAGTTGGGTCCAGGGCAGGGACACTGAAGCTTTCTTT. As protein: CASSWVQGRDTEAFF.

The chain is built from TRBV4-1 and TRBJ2-7; 9 bases line up with TRBD2. The CDR3 spans 17 residues. The germline V gene encodes CDR1 MGHRA and CDR2 YSYEKL. Losses at the gene ends were 3 bases for V and 3 bases for J; bases not matched to a gene: 12. The CDR3 sequence is CASSHHSLAGEGYEQYF. CDR3 DNA sequence: TGCGCCAGCAGCCACCACTCCTTAGCGGGAGAGGGCTACGAGCAGTACTTC.

The count of this clone is one. This chain joins TRBV6-1 and TRBJ1-5, with TRBD1 matching 7 bases. Trimming cost V 4 bases and J 4 bases; bases outside gene matches: 4. The CDR3 runs 14 residues. Germline V gene lookup returns CDR1 MNHNS and CDR2 SASEGT. CDR3 protein: CASSVGGANQPQHF. The CDR3 nucleotides are TGTGCCAGCAGTGTAGGGGGCGCGAATCAGCCCCAGCATTTT.

This clone was counted only a few times. This chain links TRBV6-5 with TRBJ1-5, with a weak D call TRBD1 (5 bases). The V gene's germline CDR1 is MNHEY and CDR2 SVGAGI. Deletions cut 2 bases from V and 4 bases from J, with 9 bases between. The CDR3 has 14 residues. This CDR3 reads CASSYRGRNQPQHF. Written as DNA, the CDR3 is TGTGCCAGCAGTTACAGGGGAAGGAATCAGCCCCAGCATTTT.